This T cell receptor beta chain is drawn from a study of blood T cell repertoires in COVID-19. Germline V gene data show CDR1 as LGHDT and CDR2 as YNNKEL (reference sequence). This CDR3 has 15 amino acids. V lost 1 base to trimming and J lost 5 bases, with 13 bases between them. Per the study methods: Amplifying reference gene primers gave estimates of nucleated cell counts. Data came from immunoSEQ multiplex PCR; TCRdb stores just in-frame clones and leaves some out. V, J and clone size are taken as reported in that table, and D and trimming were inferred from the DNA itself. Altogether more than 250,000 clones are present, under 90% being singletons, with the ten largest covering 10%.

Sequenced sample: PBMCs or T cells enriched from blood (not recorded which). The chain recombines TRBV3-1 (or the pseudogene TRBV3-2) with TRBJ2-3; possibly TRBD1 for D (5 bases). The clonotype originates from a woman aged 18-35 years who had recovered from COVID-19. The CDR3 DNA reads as TGTGCCAGCAGCCAAGGAGCAGGGTGGGAAGATACGCAGTATTTT. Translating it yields CASSQGAGWEDTQYF.